Detailed here is one T cell receptor beta chain. Trimming removed 6 bases from V and 7 bases from J, with 18 bases in between. This CDR3 is 14 amino acids long. Germline assignment: CDR1 MDHEN and CDR2 SYDVKM. This entry is derived from a study of blood T cell repertoires in COVID-19. Study-wide context: Samples came from the United States, Italy and Spain, spanning acute and convalescent COVID-19.

Sequencing was performed with immunoSEQ multiplex PCR; in TCRdb, only in-frame clones are kept and a portion is missing. Of around 300,000 clones in the sample, roughly nine tenths were seen once. Material: PBMCs or T cells enriched from blood (not recorded which). The sequence came from a woman in her fifties or sixties who had recovered from COVID-19. The rearrangement links TRBV28 to TRBJ1-1; D remains unclear. DNA of the CDR3: TGTGCCAGCAGGGAACCAGGCGAGAACTTTGAAGCTTTCTTT. Protein product: CASREPGENFEAFF.